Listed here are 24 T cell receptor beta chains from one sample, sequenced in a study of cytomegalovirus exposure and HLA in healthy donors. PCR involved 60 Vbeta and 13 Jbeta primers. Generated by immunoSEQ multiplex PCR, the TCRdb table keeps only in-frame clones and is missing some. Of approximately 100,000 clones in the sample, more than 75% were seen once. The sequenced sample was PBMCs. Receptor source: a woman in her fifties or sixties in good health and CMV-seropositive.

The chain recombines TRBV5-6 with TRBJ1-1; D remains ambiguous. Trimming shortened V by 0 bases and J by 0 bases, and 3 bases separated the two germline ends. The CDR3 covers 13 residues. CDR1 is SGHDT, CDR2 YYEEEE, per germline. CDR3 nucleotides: TGTGCCAGCAGCTTGGGAGTGAACACTGAAGCTTTCTTT. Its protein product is CASSLGVNTEAFF.

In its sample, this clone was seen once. CDR3 DNA sequence: TGCGCCAGCAGCCTCTCTAATTATGAGCAGTTCTTC. It encodes CASSLSNYEQFF. V usage is TRBV5-1 and J usage is TRBJ2-1; no reliable D call. Between the trimmed V and J ends, which lost 4 bases and 8 bases, there was a span of 10 bases. The CDR3 covers 12 residues. The germline CDR1 and CDR2 sequences are SGHRS and YFSETQ. The whole variable domain, remainder taken from reference TRBV5-1 and TRBJ2-1, is KAGVTQTPRYLIKTRGQQVTLSCSPISGHRSVSWYQQTPGQGLQFLFEYFSETQRNKGNFPGRFSGRQFSNSRSEMNVSTLELGDSALYLCASSLSNYEQFFGPGTRLTVL.

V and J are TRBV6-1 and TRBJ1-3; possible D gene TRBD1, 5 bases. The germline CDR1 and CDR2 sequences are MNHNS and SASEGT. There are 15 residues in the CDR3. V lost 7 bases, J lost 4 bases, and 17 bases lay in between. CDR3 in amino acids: CASTVGSRAGNTIYF. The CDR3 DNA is TGTGCCAGCACAGTGGGAAGCAGGGCAGGAAACACCATATATTTT.

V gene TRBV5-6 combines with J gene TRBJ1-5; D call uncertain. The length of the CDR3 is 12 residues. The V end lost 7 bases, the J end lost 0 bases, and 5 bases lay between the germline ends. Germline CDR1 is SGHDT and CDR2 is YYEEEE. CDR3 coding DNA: TGTGCCAGCTCCTATAGCAATCAGCCCCAGCATTTT. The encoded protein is CASSYSNQPQHF.

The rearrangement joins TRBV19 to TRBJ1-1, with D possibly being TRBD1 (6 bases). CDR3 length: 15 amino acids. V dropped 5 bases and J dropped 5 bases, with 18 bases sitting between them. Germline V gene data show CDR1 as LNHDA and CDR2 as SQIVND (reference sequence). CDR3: CASSSLNREGTEAFF. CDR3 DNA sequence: TGTGCCAGTAGTTCCCTAAACAGGGAGGGGACTGAAGCTTTCTTT.

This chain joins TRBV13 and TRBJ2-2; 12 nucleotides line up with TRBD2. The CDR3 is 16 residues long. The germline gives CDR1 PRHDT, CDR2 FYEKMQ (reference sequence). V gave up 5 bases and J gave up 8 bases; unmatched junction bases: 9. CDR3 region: CASSPGLAGRAGELFF. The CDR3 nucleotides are TGTGCCAGCAGCCCCGGACTAGCGGGAAGAGCGGGGGAGCTGTTTTTT.

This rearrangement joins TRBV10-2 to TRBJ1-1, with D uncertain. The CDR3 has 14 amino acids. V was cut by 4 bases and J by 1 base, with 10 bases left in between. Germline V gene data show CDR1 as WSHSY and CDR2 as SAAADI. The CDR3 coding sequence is TGCGCCAGCAGTGTAAACAGACAGAACACTGAAGCTTTCTTT. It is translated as CASSVNRQNTEAFF.

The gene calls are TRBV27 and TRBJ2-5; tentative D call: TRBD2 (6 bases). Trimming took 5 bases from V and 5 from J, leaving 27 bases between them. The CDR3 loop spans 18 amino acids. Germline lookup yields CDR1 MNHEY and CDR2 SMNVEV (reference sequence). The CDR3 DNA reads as TGTGCCAGCAGTCCCATGCCCACCCGGGACTTAGTCCGGGAGACCCAGTACTTC. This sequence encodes CASSPMPTRDLVRETQYF.

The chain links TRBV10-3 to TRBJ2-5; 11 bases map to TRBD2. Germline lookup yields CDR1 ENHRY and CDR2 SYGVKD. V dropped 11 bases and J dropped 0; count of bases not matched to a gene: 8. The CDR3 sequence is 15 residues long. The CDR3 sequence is CALSPGLADQETQYF. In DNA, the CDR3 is TGTGCCCTCTCCCCGGGACTAGCGGACCAAGAGACCCAGTACTTC.

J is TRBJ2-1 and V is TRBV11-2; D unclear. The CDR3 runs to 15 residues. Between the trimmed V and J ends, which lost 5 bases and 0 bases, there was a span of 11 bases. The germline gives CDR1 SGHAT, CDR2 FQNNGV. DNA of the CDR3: TGTGCCAGCAGCCACACGGGTTACTCCTACAATGAGCAGTTCTTC. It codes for CASSHTGYSYNEQFF.

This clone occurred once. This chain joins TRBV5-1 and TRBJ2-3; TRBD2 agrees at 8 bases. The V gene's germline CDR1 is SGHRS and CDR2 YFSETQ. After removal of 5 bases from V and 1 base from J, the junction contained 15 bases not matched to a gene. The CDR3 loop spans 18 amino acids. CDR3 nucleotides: TGCGCCAGCAGTCCCGGGAGGGAGGGAAGACAGCGCACAGATACGCAGTATTTT. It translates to CASSPGREGRQRTDTQYF. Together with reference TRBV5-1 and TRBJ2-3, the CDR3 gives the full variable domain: KAGVTQTPRYLIKTRGQQVTLSCSPISGHRSVSWYQQTPGQGLQFLFEYFSETQRNKGNFPGRFSGRQFSNSRSEMNVSTLELGDSALYLCASSPGREGRQRTDTQYFGPGTRLTVL.

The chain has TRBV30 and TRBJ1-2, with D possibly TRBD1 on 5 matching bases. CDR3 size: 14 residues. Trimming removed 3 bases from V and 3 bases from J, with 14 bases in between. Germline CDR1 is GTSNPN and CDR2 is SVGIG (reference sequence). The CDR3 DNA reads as TGTGCCTGGAGGTTGACAGCTTCTGACTATGGCTACACCTTC. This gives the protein CAWRLTASDYGYTF.

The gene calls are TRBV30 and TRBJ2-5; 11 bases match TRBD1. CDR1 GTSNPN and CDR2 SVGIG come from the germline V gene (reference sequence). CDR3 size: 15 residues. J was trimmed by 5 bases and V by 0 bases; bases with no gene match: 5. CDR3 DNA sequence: TGTGCCTGGAGTGTCGGACAGGGGGCTGGGGAGACCCAGTACTTC. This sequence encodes CAWSVGQGAGETQYF. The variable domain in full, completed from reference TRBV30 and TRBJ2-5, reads SQTIHQWPATLVQPVGSPLSLECTVEGTSNPNLYWYRQAAGRGLQLLFYSVGIGQISSEVPQNLSASRPQDRQFILSSKKLLLSDSGFYLCAWSVGQGAGETQYFGPGTRLLVL.

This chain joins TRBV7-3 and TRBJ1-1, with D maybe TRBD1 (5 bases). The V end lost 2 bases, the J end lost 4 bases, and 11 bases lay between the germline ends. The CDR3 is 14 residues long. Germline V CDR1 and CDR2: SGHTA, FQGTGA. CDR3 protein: CASSLQGPATEAFF. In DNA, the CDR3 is TGTGCCAGCAGCTTACAGGGTCCGGCCACTGAAGCTTTCTTT. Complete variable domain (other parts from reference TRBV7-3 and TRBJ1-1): GAGVSQTPSNKVTEKGKYVELRCDPISGHTALYWYRQSLGQGPEFLIYFQGTGAADDSGLPNDRFFAVRPEGSVSTLKIQRTERGDSAVYLCASSLQGPATEAFFGQGTRLTVV.

This CDR3 is CSARQGANSPLHF. CDR3 in DNA: TGCAGCGCCCGGCAGGGCGCTAATTCACCCCTCCACTTT. The chain employs TRBV29-1 and TRBJ1-6, with D perhaps TRBD1 (5 bases). V shed 7 bases and J shed 6 bases, with 13 bases lying between them. Germline values: CDR1 SQVTM, CDR2 ANQGSEA. The CDR3 is 13 residues long.

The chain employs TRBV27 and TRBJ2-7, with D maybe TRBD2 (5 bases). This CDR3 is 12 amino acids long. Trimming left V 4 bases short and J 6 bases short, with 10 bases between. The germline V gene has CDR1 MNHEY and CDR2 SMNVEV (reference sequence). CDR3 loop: CASSSPGIEQYF. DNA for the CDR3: TGTGCCAGCAGTTCTCCGGGAATCGAGCAGTACTTC.

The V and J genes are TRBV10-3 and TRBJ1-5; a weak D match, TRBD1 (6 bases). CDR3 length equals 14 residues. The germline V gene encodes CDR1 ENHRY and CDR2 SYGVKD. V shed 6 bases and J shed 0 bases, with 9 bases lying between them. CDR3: CAIRDSLSNQPQHF. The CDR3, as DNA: TGTGCCATCAGGGACAGTCTTAGCAATCAGCCCCAGCATTTT.

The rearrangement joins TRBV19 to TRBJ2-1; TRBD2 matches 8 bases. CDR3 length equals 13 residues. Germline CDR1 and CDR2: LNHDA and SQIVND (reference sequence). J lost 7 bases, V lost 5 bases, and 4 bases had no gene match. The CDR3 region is CASSQTSENEQFF. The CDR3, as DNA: TGTGCCAGTAGTCAGACTAGCGAGAATGAGCAGTTCTTC.

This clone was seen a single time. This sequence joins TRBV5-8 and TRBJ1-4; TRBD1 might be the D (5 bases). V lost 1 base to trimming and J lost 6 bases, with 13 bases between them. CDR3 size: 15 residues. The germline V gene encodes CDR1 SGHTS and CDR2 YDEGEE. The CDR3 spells CASSLSGTWDEKLFF. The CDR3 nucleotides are TGTGCCAGCAGCTTGTCTGGGACTTGGGATGAAAAACTGTTTTTT. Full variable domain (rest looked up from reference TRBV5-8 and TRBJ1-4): EAGVTQSPTHLIKTRGQQATLRCSPISGHTSVYWYQQALGLGLQFLLWYDEGEERNRGNFPPRFSGRQFPNYSSELNVNALELEDSALYLCASSLSGTWDEKLFFGSGTQLSVL.

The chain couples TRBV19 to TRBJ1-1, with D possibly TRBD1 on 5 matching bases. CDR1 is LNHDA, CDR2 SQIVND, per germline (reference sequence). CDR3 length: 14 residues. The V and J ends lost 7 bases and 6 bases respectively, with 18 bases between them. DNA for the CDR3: TGTGCCAGTACTAGGACACTCGAAAGTCCTGAAGCTTTCTTT. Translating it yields CASTRTLESPEAFF. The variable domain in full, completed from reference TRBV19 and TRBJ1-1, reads DGGITQSPKYLFRKEGQNVTLSCEQNLNHDAMYWYRQDPGQGLRLIYYSQIVNDFQKGDIAEGYSVSREKKESFPLTVTSAQKNPTAFYLCASTRTLESPEAFFGQGTRLTVV.

The chain's CDR3 is CASSEQAPTSLAGELFF. CDR3 DNA sequence: TGTGCCAGCAGTGAACAGGCCCCAACGAGCTTGGCCGGGGAGCTGTTTTTT. The chain joins TRBV6-1 to TRBJ2-2; D is uncertain. The CDR3 consists of 17 residues. In germline, CDR1 is MNHNS, CDR2 SASEGT. Trimming cost V 2 bases and J 6 bases, with 19 bases left between them.

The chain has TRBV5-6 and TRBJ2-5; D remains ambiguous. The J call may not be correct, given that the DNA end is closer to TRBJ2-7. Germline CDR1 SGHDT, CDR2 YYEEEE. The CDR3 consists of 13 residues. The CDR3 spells CASSLATVYEQYF. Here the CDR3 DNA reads TGTGCCAGCAGCCTTGCCACAGTTTACGAGCAGTACTTC.

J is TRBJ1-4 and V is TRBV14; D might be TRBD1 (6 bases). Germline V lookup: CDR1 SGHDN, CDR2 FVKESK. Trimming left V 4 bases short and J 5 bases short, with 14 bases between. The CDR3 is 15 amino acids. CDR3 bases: TGTGCCAGCAGCCTCCGCAGGGGTCAGAATGAAAAACTGTTTTTT. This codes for CASSLRRGQNEKLFF.

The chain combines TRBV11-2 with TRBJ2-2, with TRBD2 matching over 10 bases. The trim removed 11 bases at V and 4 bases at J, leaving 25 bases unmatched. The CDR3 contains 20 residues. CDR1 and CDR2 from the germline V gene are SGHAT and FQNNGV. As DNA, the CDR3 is TGTGCCTCCAGCTTAGAGGCCAGGGGGCGTGCTAGCGGGAGCACCGGGGAGCTGTTTTTT. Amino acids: CASSLEARGRASGSTGELFF.